Listed below are T cell receptor beta chains from one sample, sequenced in a study of vaccination effects on CD4 cells after COVID-19. The method was immunoSEQ multiplex PCR; TCRdb's version includes in-frame clones alone and lacks a portion of them. The sample has tens of thousands of clones, 73% seen once. These receptors have no identified antigens. The input for sequencing was CD4+ T cells from PBMCs cultured with SARS-CoV-2 spike peptides, taken after COVID-19 vaccination. The receptors stem from a human donor who received a COVID-19 vaccine. Both conserved end residues are part of each CDR3. Fields, in order: D gene, V gene, clone size, J gene, CDR3 DNA, CDR3 protein. The D gene is left open where the match is weak. Not every row has a clone size; where given, it reads once, few, many or a size class.

d_gene: .
v_gene: TRBV5-1
abundance: .
j_gene: TRBJ2-2
CDR3nt: TGCGCCAGCACCGACAGAAACACCGGGGAGCTGTTTTTT
CDR3aa: CASTDRNTGELFF

d_gene: .
v_gene: TRBV6-5
abundance: few
j_gene: TRBJ2-5
CDR3nt: TGTGCCAGCAGTACCCGGGACTCCCAAGAGACCCAGTACTTC
CDR3aa: CASSTRDSQETQYF

d_gene: TRBD1
v_gene: TRBV25-1
abundance: .
j_gene: TRBJ2-7
CDR3nt: TGTGCCAGCAGTGAGTGGGACAGGGGCTACGAGCAGTACTTC
CDR3aa: CASSEWDRGYEQYF

d_gene: .
v_gene: TRBV14
abundance: few
j_gene: TRBJ1-2
CDR3nt: TGTGCCAGCAGCCAGTCCAGGAACTATGGCTACACCTTC
CDR3aa: CASSQSRNYGYTF

d_gene: TRBD2
v_gene: TRBV4-2
abundance: .
j_gene: TRBJ2-5
CDR3nt: TGTGCCAGCAGCCAAGATCCTAGCGGGAGTGCGGAGACCCAGTACTTC
CDR3aa: CASSQDPSGSAETQYF

d_gene: .
v_gene: TRBV6-5
abundance: .
j_gene: TRBJ1-1
CDR3nt: TGTGCCAGCAGTCCCGACTGGGGGGTGAGCACTGAAGCTTTCTTT
CDR3aa: CASSPDWGVSTEAFF

d_gene: .
v_gene: TRBV11-2
abundance: .
j_gene: TRBJ2-3
CDR3nt: TGTGCCAGCAGCCGGGGCCGTACGCAGTATTTT
CDR3aa: CASSRGRTQYF

d_gene: .
v_gene: TRBV7-8
abundance: .
j_gene: TRBJ1-2
CDR3nt: TGTGCCAGCAGCTTAAGTGACAGCTATGGCTACACCTTC
CDR3aa: CASSLSDSYGYTF

d_gene: .
v_gene: TRBV21-1
abundance: .
j_gene: TRBJ2-3
CDR3nt: TGTGCCGTATCCCCCAGAGTCATTACCGATACGCAGTATTTT
CDR3aa: CAVSPRVITDTQYF

d_gene: .
v_gene: TRBV3-1/TRBV3-2
abundance: medium-sized
j_gene: TRBJ1-2
CDR3nt: TGTGCCAGCAGCCAACGGACTGACGGCGGCTACACCTTC
CDR3aa: CASSQRTDGGYTF

d_gene: .
v_gene: TRBV2
abundance: few
j_gene: TRBJ1-1
CDR3nt: TGTGCCAGCAGTGAATTGGAGAACACTGAAGCTTTCTTT
CDR3aa: CASSELENTEAFF

d_gene: TRBD1
v_gene: TRBV14
abundance: .
j_gene: TRBJ2-7
CDR3nt: TGTGCCAGCAGCCACCAATACAGACAGGGGGCCCCTCTACTGCAGTACTTC
CDR3aa: CASSHQYRQGAPLLQYF

d_gene: .
v_gene: TRBV6-5
abundance: .
j_gene: TRBJ1-5
CDR3nt: TGTGCCAGCAGTTACTCAGGACCGAATCAGCCCCAGCATTTT
CDR3aa: CASSYSGPNQPQHF

d_gene: TRBD1
v_gene: TRBV6-5
abundance: few
j_gene: TRBJ1-3
CDR3nt: TGTGCCAGCAGTCAGTATACAGGGGGAAGAAACACCATATATTTT
CDR3aa: CASSQYTGGRNTIYF

d_gene: .
v_gene: TRBV5-1
abundance: .
j_gene: TRBJ1-1
CDR3nt: TGCGCCAGCAGCCCCGGACGGAGAGAAAGAATGAACACTGAAGCTTTCTTT
CDR3aa: CASSPGRRERMNTEAFF

d_gene: TRBD1
v_gene: TRBV27
abundance: .
j_gene: TRBJ2-2
CDR3nt: TGTGCCAGCACCCTTGGGGCGGGACAGGGTGGTTCCGGGGAGCTGTTTTTT
CDR3aa: CASTLGAGQGGSGELFF

d_gene: TRBD1
v_gene: TRBV4-1
abundance: .
j_gene: TRBJ1-2
CDR3nt: TGCGCCAGCAGCCCACTGACAGGGGTAATTGACTACACCTTC
CDR3aa: CASSPLTGVIDYTF

d_gene: .
v_gene: TRBV3-1/TRBV3-2
abundance: few
j_gene: TRBJ2-6
CDR3nt: TGTGCCAGCAGCCGACCCCAGGGGACTGGGGCCAACGTCCTGACTTTC
CDR3aa: CASSRPQGTGANVLTF

d_gene: .
v_gene: TRBV18
abundance: few
j_gene: TRBJ1-1
CDR3nt: TGTGCCAGCTCACGAAGATCAGACACTGAAGCTTTCTTT
CDR3aa: CASSRRSDTEAFF

d_gene: TRBD2
v_gene: TRBV20-1
abundance: .
j_gene: TRBJ2-3
CDR3nt: TGTAGTGGACTAGCAGGAGATACGCAGTATTTT
CDR3aa: CSGLAGDTQYF

d_gene: TRBD1
v_gene: TRBV13
abundance: .
j_gene: TRBJ2-7
CDR3nt: TGTGCCAGCAGCGGGACAGAGCAGAACGAGCAGTACTTC
CDR3aa: CASSGTEQNEQYF

d_gene: TRBD1
v_gene: TRBV3-1/TRBV3-2
abundance: .
j_gene: TRBJ2-2
CDR3nt: TGTGCCAGCAGCCAACGCGGACAGGTTAACACCGGGGAGCTGTTTTTT
CDR3aa: CASSQRGQVNTGELFF

d_gene: TRBD1
v_gene: TRBV6-5
abundance: .
j_gene: TRBJ2-7
CDR3nt: TGTGCCAGCACCGAGGGGGGACAGGGGTTACACGAGCAGTACTTC
CDR3aa: CASTEGGQGLHEQYF

d_gene: TRBD1
v_gene: TRBV24-1
abundance: .
j_gene: TRBJ2-1
CDR3nt: TGTGCCACCAGTGATTTAGGGCAGGGGGAAAACAATGAGCAGTTCTTC
CDR3aa: CATSDLGQGENNEQFF

d_gene: .
v_gene: TRBV7-9
abundance: .
j_gene: TRBJ2-1
CDR3nt: TGTGCCAGCAGCTTTTCCCAACAGGGCTATGAGCAGTTCTTC
CDR3aa: CASSFSQQGYEQFF

d_gene: .
v_gene: TRBV11-2
abundance: .
j_gene: TRBJ2-7
CDR3nt: TGTGCCAGCAGCTTTACGGGAGTACTATACGAGCAGTACTTC
CDR3aa: CASSFTGVLYEQYF